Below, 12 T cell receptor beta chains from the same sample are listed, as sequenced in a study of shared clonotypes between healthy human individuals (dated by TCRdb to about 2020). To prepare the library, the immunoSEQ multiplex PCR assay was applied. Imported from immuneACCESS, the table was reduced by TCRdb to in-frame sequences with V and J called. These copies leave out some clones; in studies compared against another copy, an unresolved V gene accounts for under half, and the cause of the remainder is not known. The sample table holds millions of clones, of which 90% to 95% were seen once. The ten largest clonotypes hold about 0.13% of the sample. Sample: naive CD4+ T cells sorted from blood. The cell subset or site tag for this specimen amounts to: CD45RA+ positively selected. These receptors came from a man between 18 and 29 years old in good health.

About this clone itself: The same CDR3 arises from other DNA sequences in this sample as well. The CDR3 DNA reads TGTGCCAGCAGCTTAACCGGGAGCTCCTACGAGCAGTACTTC. Amino acids: CASSLTGSSYEQYF. V gene TRBV7-2 combines with J gene TRBJ2-7; possibly TRBD2 for D (6 bases). Per germline, CDR1 SGHTA and CDR2 FQGNSA. The CDR3 sequence is 14 residues long. Trimming took 2 bases from V and 0 from J, leaving 8 bases between them.

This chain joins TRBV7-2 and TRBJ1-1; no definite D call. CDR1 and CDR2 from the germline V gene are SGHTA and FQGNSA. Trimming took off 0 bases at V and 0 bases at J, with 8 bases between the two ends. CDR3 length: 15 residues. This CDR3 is CASSLALNLNTEAFF. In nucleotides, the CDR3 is TGTGCCAGCAGCTTAGCCCTCAACTTGAACACTGAAGCTTTCTTT.

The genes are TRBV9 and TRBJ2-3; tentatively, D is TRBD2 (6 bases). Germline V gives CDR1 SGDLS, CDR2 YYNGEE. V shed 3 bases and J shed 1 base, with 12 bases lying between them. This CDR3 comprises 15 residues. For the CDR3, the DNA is TGTGCCAGCAGCGCCGAGGGAGGCGGCACAGATACGCAGTATTTT. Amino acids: CASSAEGGGTDTQYF.

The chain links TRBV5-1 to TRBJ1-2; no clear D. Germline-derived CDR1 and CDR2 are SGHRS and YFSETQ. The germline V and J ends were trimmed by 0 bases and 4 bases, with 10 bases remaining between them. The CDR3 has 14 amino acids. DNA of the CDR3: TGCGCCAGCAGCTTGGCCCAGGCGCCCTATGGCTACACCTTC. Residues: CASSLAQAPYGYTF.

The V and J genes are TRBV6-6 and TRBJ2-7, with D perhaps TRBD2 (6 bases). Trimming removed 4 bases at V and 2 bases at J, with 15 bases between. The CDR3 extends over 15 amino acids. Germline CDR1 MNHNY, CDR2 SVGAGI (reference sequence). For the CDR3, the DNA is TGTGCCAGCAGTTCCACTCGTTCGGGGGCCTACGAGCAGTACTTC. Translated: CASSSTRSGAYEQYF.

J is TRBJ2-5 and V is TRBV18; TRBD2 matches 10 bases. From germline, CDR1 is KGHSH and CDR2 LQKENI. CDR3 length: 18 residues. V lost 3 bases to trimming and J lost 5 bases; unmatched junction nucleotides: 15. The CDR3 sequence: CASSPIPLSGTSVETQYF. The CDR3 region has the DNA TGTGCCAGCTCACCGATTCCCCTCAGTGGGACTAGCGTGGAGACCCAGTACTTC.

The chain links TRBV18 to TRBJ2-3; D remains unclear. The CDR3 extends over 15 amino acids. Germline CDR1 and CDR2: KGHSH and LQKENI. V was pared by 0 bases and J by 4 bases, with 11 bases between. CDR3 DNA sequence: TGTGCCAGCTCACCACCCGGCCACACCGCAGATACGCAGTATTTT. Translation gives CASSPPGHTADTQYF.

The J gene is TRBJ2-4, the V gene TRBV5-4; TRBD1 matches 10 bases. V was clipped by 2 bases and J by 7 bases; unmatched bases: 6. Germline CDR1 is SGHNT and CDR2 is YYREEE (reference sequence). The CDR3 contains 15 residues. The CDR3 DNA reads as TGTGCCAGCAGCTTCCGGGACAGGGGAACGAACATTCAGTACTTC. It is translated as CASSFRDRGTNIQYF.

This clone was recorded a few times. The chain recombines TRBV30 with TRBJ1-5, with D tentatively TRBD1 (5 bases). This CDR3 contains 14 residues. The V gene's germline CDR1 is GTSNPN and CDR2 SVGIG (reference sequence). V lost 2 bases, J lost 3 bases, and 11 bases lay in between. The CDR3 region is CAWSRTGPNQPQHF. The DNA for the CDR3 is TGTGCCTGGAGTAGAACGGGGCCCAATCAGCCCCAGCATTTT.

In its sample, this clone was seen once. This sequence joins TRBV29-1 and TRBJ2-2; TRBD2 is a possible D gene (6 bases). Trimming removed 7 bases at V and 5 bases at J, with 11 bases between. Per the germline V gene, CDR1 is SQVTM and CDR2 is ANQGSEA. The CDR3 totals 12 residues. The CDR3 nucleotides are TGCAGCGCTCGGGCGGGGACCGGGGAGCTGTTTTTT. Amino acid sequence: CSARAGTGELFF.

CDR3 protein: CASSLSGTGNYGYTF. The DNA of the CDR3 is TGTGCCAGCAGCTTATCCGGGACAGGGAACTATGGCTACACCTTC. The chain joins TRBV7-9 to TRBJ1-2; 9 bases agree with TRBD1. Germline V CDR1 and CDR2: SEHNR, FQNEAQ (reference sequence). V lost 2 bases, J lost 2 bases, and 3 bases stayed unmatched. This CDR3 has 15 amino acids.

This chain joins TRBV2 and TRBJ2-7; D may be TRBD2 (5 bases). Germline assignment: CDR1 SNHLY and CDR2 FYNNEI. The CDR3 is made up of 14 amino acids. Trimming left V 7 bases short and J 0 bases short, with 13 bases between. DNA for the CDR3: TGTGCCAGCATCATCGGACGGGGCTCCTACGAGCAGTACTTC. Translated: CASIIGRGSYEQYF.